Presented here are 31 T cell receptor beta chains from one specimen sequenced in a study of identical twins. TCRdb recomputed calls from the 5' RACE reads with MiXCR, one row per CDR3 protein. The profile shows hundreds of thousands of distinct CDR3 sequences, less than 25% of them singletons. These data are also associated with another study on T cells expressing NK-cell markers.

Specimen: CD4+ T cells sorted from blood. The receptors stem from a woman between 18 and 30 years old in good health.

The chain carries TRBV29-1 and TRBJ1-6; TRBD1 agrees at 9 bases. The germline V gene encodes CDR1 SQVTM and CDR2 ANQGSEA. Losses at the gene ends were 7 bases for V and 10 bases for J; bases not matched to a gene: 8. The CDR3 sequence is 13 residues long. The CDR3 protein is CSARTGEGSPLHF. Written as DNA, the CDR3 is TGCAGCGCCCGGACAGGGGAGGGATCACCCCTCCACTTT.

This clonotype came up once. The rearrangement joins TRBV3-1 to TRBJ1-6; no firm D call. V lost 3 bases and J lost 1, with 10 bases in between. Germline values: CDR1 LGHDT, CDR2 YNNKEL (reference sequence). The CDR3 sequence is 16 residues long. The CDR3, as DNA: TGTGCCAGCAGCCAGGGGTACGGATCCTATAATTCACCCCTCCACTTT. Translated, it gives CASSQGYGSYNSPLHF.

The CDR3 nucleotides read TGCGCCAGCAGCTTGAATATAGCGGGCCAAGAGACCCAGTACTTC. Its translation is CASSLNIAGQETQYF. The gene calls are TRBV5-1 and TRBJ2-5; 7 nucleotides agree with TRBD2. V dropped 1 base and J dropped 1; count of bases not matched to a gene: 4. The CDR3 loop spans 15 amino acids. Germline CDR1 is SGHRS and CDR2 is YFSETQ. The whole variable domain, remainder taken from reference TRBV5-1 and TRBJ2-5, is KAGVTQTPRYLIKTRGQQVTLSCSPISGHRSVSWYQQTPGQGLQFLFEYFSETQRNKGNFPGRFSGRQFSNSRSEMNVSTLELGDSALYLCASSLNIAGQETQYFGPGTRLLVL.

The V call is TRBV27, the J call TRBJ1-6, with D possibly matching TRBD1 (6 bases). Trimming left V 5 bases short and J 4 bases short, with 12 bases between. This CDR3 has 15 residues. CDR1 is MNHEY and CDR2 is SMNVEV in the germline V gene (reference sequence). Here the CDR3 reads CASSPEGQYNSPLHF. As DNA, the CDR3 is TGTGCCAGCAGTCCAGAGGGACAATATAATTCACCCCTCCACTTT.

This clonotype was found a few times. This chain connects TRBV5-1 to TRBJ2-3; D is unclear. CDR3 length: 16 residues. Germline V gene data show CDR1 as SGHRS and CDR2 as YFSETQ. Trimming stripped 4 bases from V and 3 bases from J, with 18 bases between. The CDR3 DNA sequence: TGCGCCAGCAGCCCAGATCTGGGTCAAACAACAGATACGCAGTATTTT. It specifies CASSPDLGQTTDTQYF. The variable domain in full, completed from reference TRBV5-1 and TRBJ2-3, reads KAGVTQTPRYLIKTRGQQVTLSCSPISGHRSVSWYQQTPGQGLQFLFEYFSETQRNKGNFPGRFSGRQFSNSRSEMNVSTLELGDSALYLCASSPDLGQTTDTQYFGPGTRLTVL.

This clonotype was found a few times. The rearrangement joins TRBV29-1 to TRBJ2-1; maybe TRBD2 (5 bases). The ends were cut back, 6 bases at V and 8 bases at J, with 11 bases in the middle. CDR1 is SQVTM, CDR2 ANQGSEA, per germline. There are 11 residues in the CDR3. In DNA form, the CDR3 reads TGCAGCGTCAGTACTAGTGATGAGCAGTTCTTC. Amino acid sequence: CSVSTSDEQFF.

This clonotype was observed at least ten times. Since the CDR3 does not end with the conserved phenylalanine or tryptophan, this likely comes from a read error. The DNA is left out, because the CDR3 cannot be placed on it with certainty; the CDR3 is given as TCRdb lists it. The chain employs TRBV7-2 and TRBJ1-1. The germline V gene encodes CDR1 SGHTA and CDR2 FQGNSA. Inclusive of both ends, the CDR3 amounts to 9 amino acids. The CDR3 region is CASSLAGMD.

This chain uses TRBV12-3 or TRBV12-4 with TRBJ1-1, with D possibly matching TRBD1 (6 bases). The CDR3 loop spans 13 amino acids. Deletions cut 2 bases from V and 7 bases from J, with 11 bases between. This chain's CDR3 is CASSLRGPGEAFF. The CDR3 DNA follows: TGTGCCAGCAGTTTACGGGGGCCCGGTGAAGCTTTCTTT.

This clonotype was seen a handful of times. The V gene is TRBV20-1, the J gene TRBJ1-1; tentatively, D is TRBD1 (5 bases). The CDR3 is made up of 13 amino acids. From germline, CDR1 is DFQATT and CDR2 SNEGSKA (reference sequence). Deletions cut 6 bases from V and 2 bases from J, with 13 bases between. CDR3 nucleotide sequence: TGCAGTGCGACGGGACTTTCTAACACTGAAGCTTTCTTT. It encodes CSATGLSNTEAFF.

Only a few counts were recorded for this clonotype. CDR3 loop: CASSLTADYNEQFF. Written as DNA, the CDR3 is TGTGCCAGCAGCCTAACAGCAGACTACAATGAGCAGTTCTTC. V and J are TRBV7-9 and TRBJ2-1; the D is unclear. The CDR3 contains 14 residues. The germline V gene has CDR1 SEHNR and CDR2 FQNEAQ (reference sequence). V lost 5 bases and J lost 3, with 11 bases in between.

This clonotype was detected only a few times. The J gene is TRBJ2-3, the V gene TRBV6-1, with D tentatively TRBD1 or TRBD2 (5 bases each). Germline loops: CDR1 MNHNS, CDR2 SASEGT. CDR3 length: 16 residues. Trimming cost V 6 bases and J 0 bases, with 16 bases left between them. The CDR3 nucleotides read TGTGCCAGCAGGCGTGGGACGGCGCCTAGCACAGATACGCAGTATTTT. Its protein is CASRRGTAPSTDTQYF.

This clonotype was recorded a few times. The chain couples TRBV11-2 to TRBJ2-1, with D possibly matching TRBD1 (7 bases). Germline V gene lookup returns CDR1 SGHAT and CDR2 FQNNGV. The CDR3 extends over 15 amino acids. Trimming removed 5 bases from V and 7 bases from J, with 18 bases in between. The CDR3 bases are TGTGCCAGCAGCCCTAGACTAGGGGGCACGAATGAGCAGTTCTTC. Amino acids: CASSPRLGGTNEQFF. The full variable domain, with the rest looked up from reference TRBV11-2 and TRBJ2-1, is EAGVAQSPRYKIIEKRQSVAFWCNPISGHATLYWYQQILGQGPKLLIQFQNNGVVDDSQLPKDRFSAERLKGVDSTLKIQPAKLEDSAVYLCASSPRLGGTNEQFFGPGTRLTVL.

The V and J genes are TRBV5-6 and TRBJ2-5; 11 bases fit TRBD2. V lost 2 bases and J lost 5; bases outside the gene matches: 8. Germline CDR1 SGHDT, CDR2 YYEEEE. CDR3 length: 16 residues. The CDR3 here is CASSLLAGESRETQYF. CDR3 bases: TGTGCCAGCAGCTTACTAGCGGGAGAGAGTAGGGAGACCCAGTACTTC.

This clonotype was detected a few times. V gene TRBV5-1 combines with J gene TRBJ2-1; 10 nucleotides agree with TRBD2. Looked up from germline, CDR1 is SGHRS and CDR2 is YFSETQ. Losses at the gene ends were 3 bases for V and 0 bases for J; bases not matched to a gene: 9. The CDR3 runs 18 residues. The CDR3 reads CASSSEGGLANSYNEQFF. In nucleotides, the CDR3 is TGCGCCAGCAGCTCAGAGGGGGGACTAGCGAACTCCTACAATGAGCAGTTCTTC.

The gene calls are TRBV7-6 and TRBJ2-7; D gene uncertain. The CDR3 has 13 residues. Looked up from germline, CDR1 is SGHVS and CDR2 is FNYEAQ. V was clipped by 3 bases and J by 8 bases, with 14 bases between them. This CDR3 is CASSFLRSTKQYF. The CDR3, as DNA: TGTGCCAGCAGCTTCCTGAGGAGTACAAAGCAGTACTTC.

Only a few counts were recorded for this clonotype. The rearrangement uses TRBV29-1 and TRBJ2-2; TRBD1 is a possible D gene (5 bases). The CDR3 extends over 13 amino acids. Germline V CDR1 and CDR2: SQVTM, ANQGSEA. The V end was cut by 4 bases, the J end by 2 bases, with 8 bases between. CDR3 in DNA: TGCAGCGTTGGACAGCTAAACACCGGGGAGCTGTTTTTT. This codes for CSVGQLNTGELFF.

This clonotype was seen only a few times. V is TRBV20-1 and J is TRBJ2-3, with D possibly matching TRBD1 (6 bases). CDR3 length: 12 residues. The V gene lost 5 bases and the J gene lost 8 bases, with 14 bases spanning the gap. CDR1 DFQATT and CDR2 SNEGSKA come from the germline V gene (reference sequence). CDR3 DNA sequence: TGCAGTGCTCCACCCTTAGGGGGTACGCAGTATTTT. Its translation is CSAPPLGGTQYF.

This clonotype was detected ten times or more. The V and J genes are TRBV5-1 and TRBJ2-2; no firm D call. The CDR3 spans 11 residues. Germline assignment: CDR1 SGHRS and CDR2 YFSETQ. Deletions cut 4 bases from V and 9 bases from J, with 7 bases between. This CDR3 is CASSPDRELFF. CDR3 DNA sequence: TGCGCCAGCAGCCCCGACAGGGAGCTGTTTTTT.

As to this clonotype: The junction does not match germline at one end; this may be a read error. The chain couples TRBV7-7 to TRBJ2-3; D is unresolved. This CDR3 has 13 residues. The germline V gene has CDR1 SSHAT and CDR2 FNYEAQ (reference sequence). The CDR3 spells CASSFTPTDTQYF. The CDR3 DNA reads as TGTGCTAGCAGCTTTACCCCCACAGATACGCAGTATTTT. Full variable domain (rest looked up from reference TRBV7-7 and TRBJ2-3): GAGVSQSPRYKVTKRGQDVTLRCDPISSHATLYWYQQALGQGPEFLTYFNYEAQPDKSGLPSDRFSAERPEGSISTLTIQRTEQRDSAMYRCASSFTPTDTQYFGPGTRLTVL.

This clonotype has only a few counts. The chain employs TRBV15 and TRBJ2-1, with D possibly TRBD1 on 5 matching bases. The germline V gene encodes CDR1 LNHNV and CDR2 YYDKDF (reference sequence). This CDR3 has 17 amino acids. The V and J ends lost 0 bases and 0 bases respectively, with 12 bases between them. In DNA, the CDR3 is TGTGCCACCAGCAGAGATCAGGGCAGACCCTCCTACAATGAGCAGTTCTTC. Amino acids: CATSRDQGRPSYNEQFF.

The chain couples TRBV21-1 to TRBJ1-2; TRBD1, the table's D call, lacks a check against the DNA. TRBV21-1 is annotated as a pseudogene. The CDR3 extends over 14 amino acids. The CDR3 region is CASSNRQGDYGYTF. As DNA, the CDR3 is TGTGCCAGCAGCAACAGACAGGGAGACTATGGCTACACCTTC.

The sample holds one count of this clonotype. V usage is TRBV20-1 and J usage is TRBJ1-2, with 8 bases that match TRBD1. V was pared by 5 bases and J by 4 bases, with 15 bases of the junction left unmatched. The germline V gene has CDR1 DFQATT and CDR2 SNEGSKA (reference sequence). This CDR3 spans 16 amino acids. The CDR3 spells CSALRPEDRESYGYTF. DNA for the CDR3: TGCAGTGCTCTTCGACCCGAGGACAGGGAGAGCTATGGCTACACCTTC.

In this sample, this clonotype turned up a few times. V is TRBV6-1 and J is TRBJ2-3, with TRBD1 as a possible D gene (6 bases). CDR3 length equals 14 residues. Trimming removed 5 bases from V and 2 bases from J, with 11 bases in between. Germline V gives CDR1 MNHNS, CDR2 SASEGT. The CDR3 loop is CASSPRDTTDTQYF. The CDR3 nucleotides are TGTGCCAGCAGTCCCCGGGACACCACAGATACGCAGTATTTT.

This clonotype was detected only a few times. The genes are TRBV6-1 and TRBJ1-2, with D possibly being TRBD1 (6 bases). The CDR3 spans 15 residues. Per the germline V gene, CDR1 is MNHNS and CDR2 is SASEGT. V was clipped by 6 bases and J by 6 bases, with 20 bases between them. The CDR3 nucleotides are TGTGCCAGCAGGATCCTTTGGGGGGGCGGGAATGGCTACACCTTC. Residues: CASRILWGGGNGYTF.

This clonotype has only a few counts. The V call is TRBV5-1, the J call TRBJ2-7; 8 positions agree with TRBD2. The CDR3 totals 16 residues. Germline CDR1 reads SGHRS; CDR2 reads YFSETQ. The V and J ends lost 5 bases and 0 bases, in that order; junction bases with no gene match: 10. CDR3 region: CASRGGRLASSYEQYF. In DNA, the CDR3 is TGCGCCAGCAGAGGGGGACGACTAGCGAGCTCCTACGAGCAGTACTTC.

The gene calls are TRBV12-5 and TRBJ2-5; 10 bases align to TRBD2. V lost 6 bases, J lost 5 bases, and 12 bases stayed unmatched. This CDR3 is built from 16 residues. CDR1 and CDR2 (germline): LGHNT, FRNRAP. The CDR3 nucleotides read TGTGCTAGTGGAAAAGGGTCTAGCGGGAGTGGGGAGACCCAGTACTTC. Translation gives CASGKGSSGSGETQYF. Full variable domain (rest looked up from reference TRBV12-5 and TRBJ2-5): DARVTQTPRHKVTEMGQEVTMRCQPILGHNTVFWYRQTMMQGLELLAYFRNRAPLDDSGMPKDRFSAEMPDATLATLKIQPSEPRDSAVYFCASGKGSSGSGETQYFGPGTRLLVL.

V usage is TRBV10-3 and J usage is TRBJ2-7, with D unresolved. The V gene's germline CDR1 is ENHRY and CDR2 SYGVKD. The CDR3 runs to 10 residues. The CDR3 DNA reads TGTGCGATTACTATCTACGAGCAGTACTTC. Protein: CAITIYEQYF.

The rearrangement uses TRBV6-2 or TRBV6-3 and TRBJ1-1; D gene unclear. The V gene's germline CDR1 is MNHEY and CDR2 SVGEGT. The CDR3 is 13 residues long. Trimming removed 5 bases from V and 5 bases from J, with 12 bases in between. This CDR3 is CASSPTGRTEAFF. The CDR3 DNA reads TGTGCCAGCAGTCCGACCGGACGAACTGAAGCTTTCTTT.

For the CDR3, the DNA is TGCGCCAGCCGGGACGGCCGTGACTATGGCTACACCTTC. It yields the protein CASRDGRDYGYTF. The rearrangement joins TRBV5-1 to TRBJ1-2; D possibly corresponds to TRBD1 (5 bases). The CDR3 contains 13 residues. CDR1 SGHRS and CDR2 YFSETQ come from the germline V gene. Trimming cost V 7 bases and J 3 bases, with 13 bases left between them.

The CDR3, as DNA: TGCAGTGCTCTTAGGGGGTCTGTCGGCACTGAAGCTTTCTTT. Amino acids: CSALRGSVGTEAFF. The chain couples TRBV20-1 to TRBJ1-1, with D possibly being TRBD1 (6 bases). The CDR3 loop spans 14 amino acids. V was shortened by 5 bases and J by 4 bases, with 17 bases between the two germline ends. Per the germline V gene, CDR1 is DFQATT and CDR2 is SNEGSKA (reference sequence).

This clonotype was seen more than once but under ten times. The J gene is TRBJ1-2, the V gene TRBV7-2, with no clear D. Between the trimmed V and J ends, which lost 2 bases and 3 bases, there was a span of 16 bases. The CDR3 runs to 16 residues. Germline assignment: CDR1 SGHTA and CDR2 FQGNSA. CDR3 in DNA: TGTGCCAGCAGCTTAAGGAAAGGGAATGGGTACTATGGCTACACCTTC. Protein sequence: CASSLRKGNGYYGYTF.